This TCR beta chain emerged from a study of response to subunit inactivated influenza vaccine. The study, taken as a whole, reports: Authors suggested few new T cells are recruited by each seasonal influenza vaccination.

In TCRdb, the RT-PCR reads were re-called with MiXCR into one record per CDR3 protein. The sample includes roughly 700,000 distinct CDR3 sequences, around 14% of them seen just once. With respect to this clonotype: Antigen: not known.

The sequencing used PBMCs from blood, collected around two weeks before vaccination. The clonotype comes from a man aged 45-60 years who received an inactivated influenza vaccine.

CDR3 residues: CASSLADAGTADEKLFF. CDR3 bases: TGTGCCAGCAGCTTAGCAGACGCCGGGACAGCAGATGAAAAACTGTTTTTT. The chain uses TRBV7-9 and TRBJ1-4; TRBD1 matches at 7 bases. CDR1 is SEHNR, CDR2 FQNEAQ, per germline (reference sequence). Trimming at V came to 0 bases and at J to 6 bases, leaving 10 bases not matched to a gene. The CDR3 is 17 amino acids.